Below are 28 T cell receptor beta chains sequenced from a single sample in a study of blood T cell repertoires in COVID-19. Using immunoSEQ multiplex PCR, the repertoire was profiled, and TCRdb retains in-frame clones only, with some absent. The data contain about 67,000 clones, around nine tenths of them singletons. The source material was peripheral blood. These TCRs come from a woman at least 80 years old with acute or convalescent COVID-19.

There are a few counts of this clone. This chain uses TRBV11-3 with TRBJ1-1; 9 bases line up with TRBD1. This CDR3 region has 12 residues. The V and J ends lost 9 bases and 5 bases, in that order; junction bases with no gene match: 4. Germline assignment: CDR1 SGHNT and CDR2 YENEEA. CDR3 nucleotide sequence: TGTGCCAGTTCACAGGGGGCAACTGAAGCTTTCTTT. Translating gives CASSQGATEAFF.

This clone appeared a single time. The rearrangement joins TRBV7-2 to TRBJ1-6; D perhaps matches TRBD1 (6 bases). The CDR3 totals 16 residues. Germline V CDR1 and CDR2: SGHTA, FQGNSA. Trimming left V 1 base short and J 5 bases short, with 12 bases between. This CDR3 is CASSLGTGQNNSPLHF. CDR3 nucleotide sequence: TGTGCCAGCAGCTTAGGAACTGGACAGAATAATTCACCCCTCCACTTT.

The chain recombines TRBV24-1 with TRBJ1-5, with TRBD1 identical over 9 bases. The V gene end was trimmed by 3 bases and the J gene end by 5 bases; junction bases not matched to a gene: 7. This CDR3 has 16 amino acids. The V gene's germline CDR1 is KGHDR and CDR2 SFDVKD. The CDR3 protein is CATSDALQGAHQPQHF. The CDR3 region has the DNA TGTGCCACCAGTGATGCATTACAGGGGGCCCATCAGCCCCAGCATTTT.

The J gene is TRBJ2-1, the V gene TRBV2; TRBD2 is a possible D gene (6 bases). With 7 bases removed from V and 5 bases from J, the gap between germline ends came to 15 bases. Germline CDR1 reads SNHLY; CDR2 reads FYNNEI. This CDR3 contains 14 residues. CDR3 residues: CASKPGLANNEQFF. The CDR3 DNA sequence: TGTGCCAGCAAACCGGGACTGGCGAACAATGAGCAGTTCTTC.

The chain joins TRBV2 to TRBJ2-1; 11 bases align to TRBD2. This CDR3 contains 15 residues. CDR1 and CDR2 from the germline V gene are SNHLY and FYNNEI. With 4 bases clipped from V and 10 bases from J, the junction kept 9 bases outside the gene matches. CDR3 sequence (DNA): TGTGCCAGCAGTGCCCCTAGCGGGAGGTCGGGCGAGCAGTTCTTC. Translating it yields CASSAPSGRSGEQFF. Complete variable domain (other parts from reference TRBV2 and TRBJ2-1): EPEVTQTPSHQVTQMGQEVILRCVPISNHLYFYWYRQILGQKVEFLVSFYNNEISEKSEIFDDQFSVERPDGSNFTLKIRSTKLEDSAMYFCASSAPSGRSGEQFFGPGTRLTVL.

The chain combines TRBV27 with TRBJ1-2; 7 nucleotides line up with TRBD1. The CDR3 has 12 amino acids. CDR1 MNHEY and CDR2 SMNVEV come from the germline V gene (reference sequence). Unmatched junction bases numbered 5, after V lost 5 bases and J lost 8 bases. The CDR3 sequence: CASSPQGYGYTF. The CDR3 nucleotides are TGTGCCAGCAGTCCACAGGGGTACGGCTACACCTTC.

This rearrangement joins TRBV11-1 to TRBJ2-1, with 7 positions matching TRBD2. CDR3 length: 15 amino acids. CDR1 and CDR2 from the germline V gene are SGHAT and FQDESV (reference sequence). The J segment lost 4 bases and the V segment lost 5 bases, leaving 8 bases of the junction unmatched. The CDR3 region is CASSTGTTQYNEQFF. CDR3 in DNA: TGTGCCAGCAGCACCGGGACTACCCAATACAATGAGCAGTTCTTC.

The chain has TRBV28 and TRBJ1-3; TRBD1 is a possible D gene (6 bases). The CDR3 length is 15 residues. V was clipped by 6 bases and J by 0 bases, with 12 bases between them. Germline V CDR1 and CDR2: MDHEN, SYDVKM. CDR3 residues: CASRPDRFSGNTIYF. The CDR3, as DNA: TGTGCCAGCAGACCCGACAGGTTCTCTGGAAACACCATATATTTT.

This chain links TRBV5-1 with TRBJ2-1; 10 nucleotides line up with TRBD2. The CDR3 has 16 amino acids. Per the germline V gene, CDR1 is SGHRS and CDR2 is YFSETQ. The trim removed 3 bases at V and 2 bases at J, leaving 5 bases unmatched. The CDR3 spells CASSSQSGGAYNEQFF. CDR3 coding DNA: TGCGCCAGCAGCTCCCAAAGCGGGGGGGCCTACAATGAGCAGTTCTTC.

The chain has TRBV5-1 and TRBJ1-4; 8 bases match TRBD1. The CDR3 totals 13 residues. Germline V gene data show CDR1 as SGHRS and CDR2 as YFSETQ. V lost 4 bases to trimming and J lost 7 bases; unmatched junction nucleotides: 3. CDR3 amino acids: CASSGQGGEKLFF. The CDR3 DNA follows: TGCGCCAGCAGCGGACAGGGCGGTGAAAAACTGTTTTTT. The entire variable domain, with the rest obtained from reference TRBV5-1 and TRBJ1-4, is as follows: KAGVTQTPRYLIKTRGQQVTLSCSPISGHRSVSWYQQTPGQGLQFLFEYFSETQRNKGNFPGRFSGRQFSNSRSEMNVSTLELGDSALYLCASSGQGGEKLFFGSGTQLSVL.

The chain joins TRBV28 to TRBJ2-7; 7 positions agree with TRBD1. With V trimmed by 7 bases and J by 6 bases, 15 bases remained unmatched. This CDR3 is 15 amino acids long. Per the germline V gene, CDR1 is MDHEN and CDR2 is SYDVKM. CDR3 amino acids: CASTWRTGTVGEQYF. DNA of the CDR3: TGTGCCAGCACCTGGAGAACCGGGACAGTCGGCGAGCAGTACTTC.

This rearrangement joins TRBV4-2 to TRBJ2-5; tentatively, D is TRBD1 (7 bases). The CDR3 spans 15 residues. V shed 1 base and J shed 4 bases, with 13 bases lying between them. The germline V gene has CDR1 LGHNA and CDR2 YNFKEQ. This CDR3 reads CASSQAGGFAETQYF. The DNA for the CDR3 is TGTGCCAGCAGCCAAGCAGGGGGGTTTGCAGAGACCCAGTACTTC.

V usage is TRBV5-1 and J usage is TRBJ2-5; TRBD2 agrees at 15 bases. This CDR3 has 18 amino acids. Trimming removed 5 bases from V and 2 bases from J; junction bases left unmatched: 10. Germline V lookup: CDR1 SGHRS, CDR2 YFSETQ. The CDR3 sequence is CASSYGLAGGRGQETQYF. DNA of the CDR3: TGCGCCAGCAGTTACGGACTAGCGGGGGGGCGAGGTCAAGAGACCCAGTACTTC.

This chain joins TRBV7-8 and TRBJ1-1, with 7 positions matching TRBD1. Germline CDR1 reads SGHVS; CDR2 reads FQNEAQ. CDR3 length equals 17 residues. V lost 1 base, J lost 10 bases, and 18 bases stayed unmatched. CDR3 DNA sequence: TGTGCCAGCAGCTTAGGAAGGAGGAGGGGGCTCGGTTTGTTAGCTTTCTTT. Residues: CASSLGRRRGLGLLAFF.

J is TRBJ2-7 and V is TRBV7-2; 10 bases agree with TRBD2. This CDR3 has 15 residues. Germline CDR1 and CDR2: SGHTA and FQGNSA. V shed 5 bases, J shed 2 bases, and the junction held 6 bases outside the gene matches. For the CDR3, the DNA is TGTGCCAGCAGCATGATAGCGGGAGGCACCTACGAGCAGTACTTC. This gives the protein CASSMIAGGTYEQYF.

This chain uses TRBV7-9 with TRBJ2-5; a weak D match, TRBD1 (6 bases). Trimming stripped 3 bases from V and 2 bases from J, with 10 bases between. Germline V gene data show CDR1 as SEHNR and CDR2 as FQNEAQ (reference sequence). This CDR3 region has 14 residues. CDR3 loop: CASSLRDNQETQYF. DNA for the CDR3: TGTGCCAGCAGCTTGAGGGACAATCAAGAGACCCAGTACTTC.

The rearrangement joins TRBV6-5 to TRBJ1-4, with TRBD1 as a possible D gene (5 bases). Per the germline V gene, CDR1 is MNHEY and CDR2 is SVGAGI. The V gene lost 8 bases and the J gene lost 12 bases, with 16 bases spanning the gap. The CDR3 loop spans 12 amino acids. In DNA form, the CDR3 reads TGTGCCAGCCAAAGGGGACGGGGGGAACTGTTTTTT. Amino acids: CASQRGRGELFF.

This clone occurred once. The chain links TRBV24-1 to TRBJ2-3; 10 bases are a match to TRBD2. Germline V gives CDR1 KGHDR, CDR2 SFDVKD. CDR3 length: 16 residues. Trimming removed 4 bases from V and 4 bases from J; junction bases left unmatched: 7. This CDR3 reads CATSDPSGSEADTQYF. CDR3 DNA: TGTGCCACCAGTGACCCTAGCGGGAGTGAGGCAGATACGCAGTATTTT.

The CDR3 sequence: CASSRVAGGPNEQFF. The CDR3 DNA reads as TGCGCCAGCAGCCGCGTAGCGGGAGGGCCCAATGAGCAGTTCTTC. The chain is built from TRBV4-3 and TRBJ2-1; 11 positions agree with TRBD2. The V segment lost 4 bases and the J segment 6 bases; nucleotides outside the gene matches: 5. The CDR3 loop spans 15 amino acids. CDR1 and CDR2 from the germline V gene are LGHNA and YSLEER.

The chain uses TRBV18 and TRBJ1-6; D unclear. This CDR3 is 15 amino acids long. Germline assignment: CDR1 KGHSH and CDR2 LQKENI. The germline V and J ends were trimmed by 0 bases and 4 bases, with 7 bases remaining between them. Written as DNA, the CDR3 is TGTGCCAGCTCACCACCTCTGCGGTATAATTCACCCCTCCACTTT. Its translation is CASSPPLRYNSPLHF.

The rearrangement uses TRBV3-1 (or the pseudogene TRBV3-2) and TRBJ2-7; a weak D match, TRBD1 (6 bases). CDR3 size: 14 residues. Germline values: CDR1 LGHDT, CDR2 YNNKEL (reference sequence). The V and J ends lost 2 bases and 0 bases respectively, with 8 bases between them. CDR3 in DNA: TGTGCCAGCAGCCAACAGGGGAGCTCCTACGAGCAGTACTTC. Translating it yields CASSQQGSSYEQYF.

The V gene is TRBV7-8, the J gene TRBJ1-1, with D maybe TRBD1 (5 bases). Germline V gene data show CDR1 as SGHVS and CDR2 as FQNEAQ. This CDR3 contains 16 residues. V gave up 4 bases and J gave up 0 bases, with 15 bases separating them. In DNA form, the CDR3 reads TGTGCCAGCAGCTCGCTTTTTGGGGGGTTGAACACTGAAGCTTTCTTT. Its translation is CASSSLFGGLNTEAFF.

This sequence joins TRBV7-2 and TRBJ2-1; 9 bases fit TRBD2. Germline lookup yields CDR1 SGHTA and CDR2 FQGNSA. Trimming took 7 bases from V and 3 from J; bases not matched to a gene: 7. The CDR3 loop spans 15 amino acids. As DNA, the CDR3 is TGTGCCAGCATGCCGGCGGGGGGGTACTACAATGAGCAGTTCTTC. Its translation: CASMPAGGYYNEQFF.

This clone turned up a few times. This chain joins TRBV28 and TRBJ1-5; D not resolved. Germline-derived CDR1 and CDR2 are MDHEN and SYDVKM. This CDR3 comprises 14 residues. V was trimmed by 6 bases and J by 2 bases, leaving 11 bases between them. CDR3 loop: CASSQDVGNQPQHF. The CDR3 DNA reads as TGTGCCAGCAGCCAGGATGTCGGCAATCAGCCCCAGCATTTT.

The chain combines TRBV6-5 with TRBJ1-1, with 9 bases fitting TRBD1. The germline V gene encodes CDR1 MNHEY and CDR2 SVGAGI. J gave up 6 bases and V 6 bases, and 8 bases lay outside the gene matches. The length of the CDR3 is 14 residues. This chain's CDR3 is CASRSGQGRAEAFF. Here the CDR3 DNA reads TGTGCCAGCAGATCGGGACAGGGTAGGGCTGAAGCTTTCTTT.

This chain uses TRBV6-5 with TRBJ1-2; 8 bases align to TRBD1. The CDR3 is 14 amino acids. Germline V gene lookup returns CDR1 MNHEY and CDR2 SVGAGI. V dropped 6 bases and J dropped 6; count of bases not matched to a gene: 9. CDR3 amino acids: CASSPRGRRDGYTF. The CDR3 DNA reads TGTGCCAGCAGCCCCAGGGGGCGAAGGGATGGCTACACCTTC.

This rearrangement joins TRBV6-1 to TRBJ2-1; D not certain. The CDR3 totals 13 residues. Germline assignment: CDR1 MNHNS and CDR2 SASEGT. Trimming took off 2 bases at V and 7 bases at J, with 9 bases between the two ends. The CDR3 sequence is CASSELGVNEQFF. In DNA form, the CDR3 reads TGTGCCAGCAGTGAACTCGGTGTGAATGAGCAGTTCTTC.

The chain is built from TRBV5-5 and TRBJ1-5, with no clear D. The length of the CDR3 is 12 residues. CDR1 SGHKS and CDR2 YYEKEE come from the germline V gene (reference sequence). The V end was cut by 5 bases, the J end by 5 bases, with 8 bases between. The CDR3 DNA reads as TGTGCCAGCAGTAATCCTGATCAGCCCCAGCATTTT. Encoded protein: CASSNPDQPQHF.